Each of the 5 T cell receptor beta chains below was sequenced from the same sample in a study of T-cell memory formation after mild COVID-19. TCRdb ran MiXCR on the 5' RACE reads and lists one entry per CDR3 protein. The sample lists 400,000 to 550,000 distinct CDR3 sequences, roughly 25% occurring once. Sequenced input: PBMCs or a T cell subset sorted from them (not recorded which). These receptors were collected from an adult woman who had mild COVID-19 (a few samples of this study predate the infection). Cell type and time point are not known.

This clonotype was seen more than once but under ten times. V and J are TRBV20-1 and TRBJ1-2; 8 positions agree with TRBD1. V lost 5 bases to trimming and J lost 2 bases; unmatched junction nucleotides: 7. The germline V gene has CDR1 DFQATT and CDR2 SNEGSKA (reference sequence). CDR3 size: 14 residues. The CDR3 DNA is TGCAGTGCTCCTCGGACAGGGTGGAACTATGGCTACACCTTC. Its translation: CSAPRTGWNYGYTF.

This clonotype was found a few times. The chain has TRBV7-9 and TRBJ1-2; a weak D match, TRBD1 (5 bases). Trimming took 5 bases from V and 8 from J, leaving 24 bases between them. Germline V gene lookup returns CDR1 SEHNR and CDR2 FQNEAQ (reference sequence). The CDR3 length is 16 residues. The CDR3 DNA is TGTGCCAGCAGCAAGGGCGTAGAGGGCGCGGGGGAAGGCTACACCTTC. Its translation: CASSKGVEGAGEGYTF. The whole variable domain, filled in from reference TRBV7-9 and TRBJ1-2, reads DTGVSQNPRHKITKRGQNVTFRCDPISEHNRLYWYRQTLGQGPEFLTYFQNEAQLEKSRLLSDRFSAERPKGSFSTLEIQRTEQGDSAMYLCASSKGVEGAGEGYTFGSGTRLTVV.

The rearrangement joins TRBV9 to TRBJ2-5; a possible D gene is TRBD2 (6 bases). Trimming left V 0 bases short and J 5 bases short, with 14 bases between. The CDR3 runs 15 residues. Germline-derived CDR1 and CDR2 are SGDLS and YYNGEE. Written as DNA, the CDR3 is TGTGCCAGCAGCGTAGATGGAGGGGAAAGGGAGACCCAGTACTTC. Its protein product is CASSVDGGERETQYF.

The V gene is TRBV11-2, the J gene TRBJ2-3; possibly TRBD1 or TRBD2 for D (6 bases each). Germline loops: CDR1 SGHAT, CDR2 FQNNGV. V lost 2 bases to trimming and J lost 4 bases, with 10 bases between them. CDR3 length equals 14 residues. The CDR3: CASSLLGGADTQYF. The CDR3 bases are TGTGCCAGCAGCTTACTGGGGGGCGCAGATACGCAGTATTTT.

In its sample, this clonotype was seen a few times. One end of the junction fails to match germline, which may point to a read error. V usage is TRBV7-2 and J usage is TRBJ2-2, with 9 bases lining up with TRBD1. This CDR3 spans 13 amino acids. Germline lookup yields CDR1 SGHTA and CDR2 FQGNSA. CDR3 bases: TGTGCCGGCAGACAGGGGGACACCGGGGAGCTGTTTTTT. Residues: CAGRQGDTGELFF.